The subject of this entry is one T cell receptor (beta chain). What antigen it recognizes has not been identified. Base quality data are lacking; no much larger clone is found one base away. This specimen comes from a study of blood T cell repertoires in COVID-19 (dated by TCRdb to 2019 to 2021). For context, the study as a whole: Collaborator samples came from the United States, Italy and Spain and covered acute and convalescent phases of COVID-19. The dataset comprised deeply sampled blood TCRbeta repertoires from subjects exposed to, actively infected with, or recovered from COVID-19. The material from the prospective study consisted of cDNA or gDNA derived from T cells, B-cell-depleted T cells, or PBMCs. The repertoires were released in a freely available public database meant as a resource for research on the immune response to SARS-CoV-2. Sample metadata almost always included a de-identified subject ID, COVID-19 status, age in years and sex. Where available, HLA class I and class II types were taken from metadata supplied by the sample provider and were not determined by assay-based typing. Samples were obtained from the ongoing ImmuneRACE study (first 160 participants) and from 1,254 subjects provided by 6 global collaborators. The full study reports these points: The quantity of clinical and demographic metadata differed by source and by participant and was supplied without curation.

TCRbeta CDR3 regions were amplified from genomic DNA by means of the immunoSEQ Assay, a bias-controlled multiplex PCR. As for the authors' bioinformatics: Within the assay, amplification of reference gene primers was used to estimate how many nucleated cells each sample contained. To quantify the absolute abundance of each unique TCRbeta CDR3 rearrangement, sequence reads were collapsed and filtered. For each sample, productive Simpson clonality was calculated as the square root of Simpson's diversity index across productive rearrangements. TCRdb retrieved this table from immuneACCESS and kept in-frame rearrangements only. Not all clones are present; in checked studies, unresolved V genes account for under half, and no reason is known for the remainder. The V and J calls and clone size come from that table; D and trimming were worked out from the DNA. For this sample the table gives over 140,000 clones, of which about 75% were detected only once. About 3.2% of the sample lies in the top ten.

Via the germline V gene, CDR1 is SGDLS and CDR2 YYNGEE. The CDR3 starts with the cysteine, ends with the phenylalanine, and has 14 residues. Only the CDR3 portion is preserved as DNA: 42 bases, with reading frame beginning at the first base. Germline trimming: 4 bases from V, 7 bases from J; junction bases outside gene matches: 10. Participants in the prospective study were aged about 18 to 100 years, lived in 20 to 30 United States geographic areas, and enrolled through a virtual design. Cohort assignment in the prospective study relied on participant-reported clinical history from a screening survey and a study questionnaire. ImmuneRACE Cohort 3 recovered participants were defined by two consecutive negative NP/OP PCR tests, healthcare professional clearance, or symptom resolution. Mobile phlebotomists in the prospective study collected whole blood, serum and a nasopharyngeal or oropharyngeal swab from every participant. Additional blood draws and questionnaires over an approximately 2-month period could optionally be provided by prospective study participants. Before DNA extraction, blood samples from the prospective study were shipped at room temperature or frozen.

The sequence was collected from a woman between 50 and 59 years old who had recovered from COVID-19. Sequencing was done on a sample of PBMCs or T cells enriched from blood (not recorded which). The chain employs TRBV9 and TRBJ1-1; TRBD1 aligns with 7 central bases. The nucleotide sequence reads TGTGCCAGCAGCCCCCGACAGGGACGGAGTGAAGCTTTCTTT. This is translated as CASSPRQGRSEAFF.